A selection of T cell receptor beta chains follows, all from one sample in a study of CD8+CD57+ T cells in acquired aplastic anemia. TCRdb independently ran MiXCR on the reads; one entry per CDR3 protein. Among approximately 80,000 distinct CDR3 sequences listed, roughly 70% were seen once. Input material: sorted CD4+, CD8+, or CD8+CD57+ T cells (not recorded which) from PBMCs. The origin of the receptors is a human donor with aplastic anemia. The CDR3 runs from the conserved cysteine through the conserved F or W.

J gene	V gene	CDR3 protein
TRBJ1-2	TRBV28	CASSLWGGAAYGYTF
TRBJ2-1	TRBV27	CASSSGTSGGNEQFF
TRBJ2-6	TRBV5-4	CASSLWWGVISGANVLTF
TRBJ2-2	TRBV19	CASGSYREHTGELFF
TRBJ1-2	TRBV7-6	CASSLVTYGYTF
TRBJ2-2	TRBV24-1	CATRAPSGFDTGELFF
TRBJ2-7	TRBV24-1	CATSDQAPYEQYF
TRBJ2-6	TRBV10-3	CAISDSGAGANVLTF
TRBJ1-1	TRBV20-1	CSAMDANTEAFF
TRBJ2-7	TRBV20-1	CSARDRAGTSIEQYF
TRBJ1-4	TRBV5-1	CASSFQDGRNEKLFF
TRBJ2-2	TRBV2	CASSATGTLTGELFF
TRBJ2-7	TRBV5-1	CASSPDWTYEQYF
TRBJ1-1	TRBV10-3	CAISYDRGTEAFF
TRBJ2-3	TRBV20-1	CSATRLAGDLDTQYF
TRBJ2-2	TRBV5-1	CASSYDRGRDTGELFF
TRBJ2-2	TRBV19	CASSETNTGELFF
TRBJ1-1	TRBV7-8	CASSLGFSEAFF
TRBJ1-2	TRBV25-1	CASSFSSGHYGYTF
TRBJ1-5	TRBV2	CASSEGLSQPQHF
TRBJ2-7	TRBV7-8	CASSSGDRGFYEQYF
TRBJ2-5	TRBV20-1	CSARGGNQETQYF
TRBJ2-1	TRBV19	CASSPPGLNEQFF
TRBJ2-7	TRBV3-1	CASSLIAGAGEQYF
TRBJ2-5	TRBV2	CARDTLGETQYF
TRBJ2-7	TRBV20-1	CSASPSGGTYEQYF
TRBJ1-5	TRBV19	CASSPPGGGGQPQHF